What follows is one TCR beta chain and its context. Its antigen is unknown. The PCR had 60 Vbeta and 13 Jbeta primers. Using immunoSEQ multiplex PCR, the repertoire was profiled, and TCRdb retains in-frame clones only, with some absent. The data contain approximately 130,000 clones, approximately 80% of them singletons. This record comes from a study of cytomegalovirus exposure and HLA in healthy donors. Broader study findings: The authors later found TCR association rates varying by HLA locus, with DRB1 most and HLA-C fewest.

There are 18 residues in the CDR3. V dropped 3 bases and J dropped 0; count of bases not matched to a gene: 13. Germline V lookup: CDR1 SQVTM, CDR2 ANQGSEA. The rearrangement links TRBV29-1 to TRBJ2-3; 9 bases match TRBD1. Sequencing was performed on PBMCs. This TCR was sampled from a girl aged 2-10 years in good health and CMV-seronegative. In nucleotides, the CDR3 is TGCAGCGTTGATGAAGGGGACAGGGTAACGAGAAGCACAGATACGCAGTATTTT. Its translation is CSVDEGDRVTRSTDTQYF.